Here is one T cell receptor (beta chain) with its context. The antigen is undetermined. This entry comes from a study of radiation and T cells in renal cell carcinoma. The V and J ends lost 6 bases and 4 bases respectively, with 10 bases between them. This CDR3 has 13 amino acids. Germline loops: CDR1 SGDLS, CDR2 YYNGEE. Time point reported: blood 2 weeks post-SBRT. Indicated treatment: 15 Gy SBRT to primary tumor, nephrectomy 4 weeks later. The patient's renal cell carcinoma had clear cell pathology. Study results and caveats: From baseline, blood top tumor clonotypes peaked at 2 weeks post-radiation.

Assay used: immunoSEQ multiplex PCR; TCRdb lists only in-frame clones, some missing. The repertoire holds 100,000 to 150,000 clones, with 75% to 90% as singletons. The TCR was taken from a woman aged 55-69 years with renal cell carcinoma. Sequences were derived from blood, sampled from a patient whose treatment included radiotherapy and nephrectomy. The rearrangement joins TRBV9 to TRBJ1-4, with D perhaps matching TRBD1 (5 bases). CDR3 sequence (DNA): TGTGCCAGCAACGGACAAAGTAATGAAAAACTGTTTTTT. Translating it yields CASNGQSNEKLFF.